These 25 T cell receptor beta chains were sequenced from one sample in a study of shared clonotypes between healthy human individuals. Generated by immunoSEQ multiplex PCR, the TCRdb table keeps only in-frame clones and is missing some. The sample contains about 320,000 clones, about nine tenths of which appear only once. Sequenced: memory CD8+ T cells sorted from blood. Subset: CD45RO+ cells pooled with CCR7-negative TemRA cells. These receptors all come from a young man in good health.

This clone was seen only a few times. This chain joins TRBV5-6 and TRBJ2-1; 13 bases line up with TRBD2. CDR3 length equals 17 residues. J gave up 4 bases and V 4 bases, and 8 bases lay outside the gene matches. Germline V gene lookup returns CDR1 SGHDT and CDR2 YYEEEE. The CDR3 loop is CASSPRTSGGLYNEQFF. Here the CDR3 DNA reads TGTGCCAGCAGCCCGAGGACTAGCGGGGGTTTGTACAATGAGCAGTTCTTC.

This clone turned up a few times. This chain connects TRBV6-5 to TRBJ2-5, with D possibly being TRBD2 (7 bases). The CDR3 has 15 residues. Trimming pared 5 bases from V and 5 bases from J, leaving 18 bases between. Germline V gene lookup returns CDR1 MNHEY and CDR2 SVGAGI. CDR3 DNA sequence: TGTGCCAGCAGTGGGGGGGCTTTGTGGACGGAGACCCAGTACTTC. Its translation is CASSGGALWTETQYF.

The chain recombines TRBV7-6 with TRBJ2-5, with D perhaps TRBD1 (6 bases). Germline CDR1 is SGHVS and CDR2 is FNYEAQ. V dropped 5 bases and J dropped 3 bases, with 19 bases sitting between them. The CDR3 has 16 amino acids. The CDR3 loop reads CASSRWTAVSEETQYF. CDR3 nucleotides: TGTGCCAGCAGCCGCTGGACAGCGGTGTCGGAAGAGACCCAGTACTTC.

Regarding this clone: Other DNA sequences in this sample translate to the same CDR3. The CDR3 is CASSVAGWGNTGELFF. DNA of the CDR3: TGTGCCAGCAGCGTAGCCGGTTGGGGAAACACCGGGGAGCTGTTTTTT. V usage is TRBV9 and J usage is TRBJ2-2; D unclear. Germline lookup yields CDR1 SGDLS and CDR2 YYNGEE. The CDR3 runs 16 residues. V lost 0 bases, J lost 2 bases, and 11 bases lay in between.

This clone was seen a few times. This chain joins TRBV27 and TRBJ2-5; 10 positions agree with TRBD1. This CDR3 is 14 amino acids long. Trimming at V came to 5 bases and at J to 5 bases, leaving 5 bases not matched to a gene. Germline loops: CDR1 MNHEY, CDR2 SMNVEV (reference sequence). The CDR3 DNA reads TGTGCCAGCAGTGGGACAGGGGAGTTCGAGACCCAGTACTTC. It codes for CASSGTGEFETQYF.

The V gene is TRBV7-2, the J gene TRBJ2-7, with D possibly TRBD2 on 5 matching bases. Germline V CDR1 and CDR2: SGHTA, FQGNSA. Trimming shortened V by 1 base and J by 2 bases, and 9 bases separated the two germline ends. CDR3 length: 14 residues. DNA for the CDR3: TGTGCCAGCAGCTTAGAACTAGACCCCTACGAGCAGTACTTC. Protein product: CASSLELDPYEQYF.

The CDR3 region is CASSWAETGYEQYF. Here the CDR3 DNA reads TGTGCCAGTAGTTGGGCAGAGACTGGATACGAGCAGTACTTC. The chain employs TRBV19 and TRBJ2-7, with unresolved D. Germline V gives CDR1 LNHDA, CDR2 SQIVND (reference sequence). Between the trimmed V and J ends, which lost 5 bases and 4 bases, there was a span of 15 bases. There are 14 residues in the CDR3.

This chain connects TRBV6-9 to TRBJ2-4; the match to TRBD2 covers 12 bases. This CDR3 has 16 amino acids. Germline CDR1 and CDR2: MNHGY and SVAAGI. V shed 1 base, J shed 4 bases, and the junction held 2 bases outside the gene matches. CDR3 sequence (DNA): TGTGCCAGCAGTTATTTTACTAGCGGGAGGAAAAACATTCAGTACTTC. Translating gives CASSYFTSGRKNIQYF.

V is TRBV11-2 and J is TRBJ2-3; tentatively, D is TRBD2 (6 bases). This CDR3 comprises 16 residues. Trimming stripped 5 bases from V and 1 base from J, with 16 bases between. CDR1 SGHAT and CDR2 FQNNGV come from the germline V gene. CDR3: CASSLSPLAGTDTQYF. In DNA form, the CDR3 reads TGTGCCAGCAGCCTTTCTCCACTAGCCGGCACAGATACGCAGTATTTT.

The V call is TRBV7-6, the J call TRBJ2-2; D call uncertain. V was cut by 1 base and J by 6 bases, with 9 bases left in between. The CDR3 length is 14 residues. CDR1 and CDR2 from the germline V gene are SGHVS and FNYEAQ. The CDR3 coding sequence is TGTGCCAGCAGCTTAGGGACCCTCCCCGGGGAGCTGTTTTTT. It specifies CASSLGTLPGELFF. The variable domain in full, with the rest retrieved from reference TRBV7-6 and TRBJ2-2, is GAGVSQSPRYKVTKRGQDVALRCDPISGHVSLYWYRQALGQGPEFLTYFNYEAQQDKSGLPNDRFSAERPEGSISTLTIQRTEQRDSAMYRCASSLGTLPGELFFGEGSRLTVL.

This chain uses TRBV4-2 with TRBJ2-7; 9 bases are shared with TRBD2. Looked up from germline, CDR1 is LGHNA and CDR2 is YNFKEQ. This CDR3 has 15 amino acids. With 1 base clipped from V and 5 bases from J, the junction kept 6 bases outside the gene matches. The CDR3 loop is CASSQGPGTSNEQYF. CDR3 bases: TGTGCCAGCAGCCAAGGCCCAGGGACTAGCAACGAGCAGTACTTC.

The chain combines TRBV5-1 with TRBJ1-2, with 7 bases matching TRBD1. Germline V lookup: CDR1 SGHRS, CDR2 YFSETQ. The CDR3 has 13 amino acids. The V gene end was trimmed by 5 bases and the J gene end by 3 bases; junction bases not matched to a gene: 4. CDR3 sequence reads: CASRGGQDYGYTF. The CDR3 DNA follows: TGCGCCAGCAGAGGTGGACAGGACTATGGCTACACCTTC.

The chain recombines TRBV12-5 with TRBJ1-3; D might be TRBD1 (6 bases). The V and J ends lost 9 bases and 0 bases respectively, with 24 bases between them. The CDR3 length is 18 residues. Per germline, CDR1 LGHNT and CDR2 FRNRAP. CDR3 protein: CARVSGQPELDSGNTIYF. CDR3 nucleotides: TGTGCTAGAGTATCAGGACAGCCTGAACTAGACTCTGGAAACACCATATATTTT.

The chain employs TRBV7-9 and TRBJ1-6; D gene ambiguous. CDR1 and CDR2 (germline): SEHNR, FQNEAQ (reference sequence). CDR3 length: 14 amino acids. V was shortened by 4 bases and J by 8 bases, with 12 bases between the two germline ends. The CDR3 here is CASSSWGKDSPLHF. The DNA of the CDR3 is TGTGCCAGCAGCTCCTGGGGAAAGGATTCACCCCTCCACTTT.

This chain uses TRBV11-3 with TRBJ2-2, with a possible D match to TRBD2 (5 bases). V was clipped by 0 bases and J by 4 bases, with 6 bases between them. The CDR3 has 14 residues. Per germline, CDR1 SGHNT and CDR2 YENEEA. This CDR3 is CASSLDRGTGELFF. Here the CDR3 DNA reads TGTGCCAGCAGCTTAGACCGGGGCACCGGGGAGCTGTTTTTT.

The chain combines TRBV4-3 with TRBJ2-7; D possibly corresponds to TRBD2 (6 bases). Germline V lookup: CDR1 LGHNA, CDR2 YSLEER. The V and J ends lost 0 bases and 2 bases respectively, with 14 bases between them. The CDR3 has 16 residues. The DNA of the CDR3 is TGCGCCAGCAGCCAAGATTGGCGGGGCCCCCCCTACGAGCAGTACTTC. Translating gives CASSQDWRGPPYEQYF.

DNA of the CDR3: TGCGCCAGCAGCCCTGGGACAGTCCAACCCCTCCACTTT. Translated: CASSPGTVQPLHF. V gene TRBV4-1 combines with J gene TRBJ1-6; 7 bases match TRBD1. Trimming cost V 4 bases and J 12 bases; bases outside gene matches: 6. Germline CDR1 reads MGHRA; CDR2 reads YSYEKL. CDR3 size: 13 residues.

The rearrangement joins TRBV4-1 to TRBJ1-4; D remains unclear. The CDR3 totals 15 residues. Trimming shortened V by 4 bases and J by 3 bases, and 12 bases separated the two germline ends. Germline CDR1 reads MGHRA; CDR2 reads YSYEKL. The CDR3 loop is CASSPTAAPNEKLFF. The DNA of the CDR3 is TGCGCCAGCAGCCCAACCGCGGCCCCTAATGAAAAACTGTTTTTT.

CDR3 nucleotide sequence: TGTGCCAGCAGCGGGGGGACTAGCGGACCTTATCAAGAGACCCAGTACTTC. This translates into CASSGGTSGPYQETQYF. The chain couples TRBV9 to TRBJ2-5; 11 positions match TRBD2. The V and J ends lost 3 bases and 2 bases, in that order; junction bases with no gene match: 9. The CDR3 runs 17 residues. The germline CDR1 and CDR2 sequences are SGDLS and YYNGEE. Full variable domain (remainder filled in from reference TRBV9 and TRBJ2-5): DSGVTQTPKHLITATGQRVTLRCSPRSGDLSVYWYQQSLDQGLQFLIQYYNGEERAKGNILERFSAQQFPDLHSELNLSSLELGDSALYFCASSGGTSGPYQETQYFGPGTRLLVL.

The chain joins TRBV5-1 to TRBJ1-6; 11 nucleotides align to TRBD1. The CDR3 covers 15 residues. Trimming cost V 7 bases and J 6 bases; bases outside gene matches: 6. Per germline, CDR1 SGHRS and CDR2 YFSETQ. The CDR3 DNA reads TGCGCCAGCTCATCAGGACAGGGGGCTAATTCACCCCTCCACTTT. Its protein is CASSSGQGANSPLHF. Full variable domain (remainder filled in from reference TRBV5-1 and TRBJ1-6): KAGVTQTPRYLIKTRGQQVTLSCSPISGHRSVSWYQQTPGQGLQFLFEYFSETQRNKGNFPGRFSGRQFSNSRSEMNVSTLELGDSALYLCASSSGQGANSPLHFGNGTRLTVT.

The chain employs TRBV5-6 and TRBJ1-4; 10 bases align to TRBD1. The germline V gene has CDR1 SGHDT and CDR2 YYEEEE. The J segment lost 7 bases and the V segment lost 3 bases, leaving 0 bases of the junction unmatched. There are 13 residues in the CDR3. Written as DNA, the CDR3 is TGTGCCAGCAGCTGGACAGGGGGTGAAAAACTGTTTTTT. It specifies CASSWTGGEKLFF.

CDR3 amino acids: CASSQVILGDTEAFF. The CDR3 DNA sequence: TGTGCCAGCAGCCAAGTAATATTGGGGGACACTGAAGCTTTCTTT. The chain has TRBV4-2 and TRBJ1-1; D is possibly TRBD1 (5 bases). The CDR3 loop spans 15 amino acids. Trimming shortened V by 1 base and J by 3 bases, and 12 bases separated the two germline ends. Germline assignment: CDR1 LGHNA and CDR2 YNFKEQ.

This chain links TRBV29-1 with TRBJ2-4, with D unresolved. Trimming stripped 4 bases from V and 0 bases from J, with 7 bases between. This CDR3 has 13 amino acids. The germline CDR1 and CDR2 sequences are SQVTM and ANQGSEA. DNA of the CDR3: TGCAGCGTTGGGTTACTAGCCAAAAACATTCAGTACTTC. Translated: CSVGLLAKNIQYF.

The V and J genes are TRBV2 and TRBJ1-1; 10 nucleotides align to TRBD1. The CDR3 length is 15 residues. Germline trimming cut 7 bases from V and 6 bases from J; bases unmatched to any gene: 11. Germline V gene lookup returns CDR1 SNHLY and CDR2 FYNNEI. CDR3 bases: TGTGCCAGCACAGGAGGGGACAGGGGTATCGCTGAAGCTTTCTTT. Protein: CASTGGDRGIAEAFF. Based on the CDR3 plus reference TRBV2 and TRBJ1-1, the full variable domain is EPEVTQTPSHQVTQMGQEVILRCVPISNHLYFYWYRQILGQKVEFLVSFYNNEISEKSEIFDDQFSVERPDGSNFTLKIRSTKLEDSAMYFCASTGGDRGIAEAFFGQGTRLTVV.

The genes are TRBV6-5 and TRBJ2-3; D may be TRBD2 (5 bases). The germline V and J ends were trimmed by 0 bases and 1 base, with 11 bases remaining between them. Germline V gene data show CDR1 as MNHEY and CDR2 as SVGAGI. The CDR3 is 16 amino acids. Written as DNA, the CDR3 is TGTGCCAGCAGTTACTCGACCCTCGGGGGCACAGATACGCAGTATTTT. Protein sequence: CASSYSTLGGTDTQYF.